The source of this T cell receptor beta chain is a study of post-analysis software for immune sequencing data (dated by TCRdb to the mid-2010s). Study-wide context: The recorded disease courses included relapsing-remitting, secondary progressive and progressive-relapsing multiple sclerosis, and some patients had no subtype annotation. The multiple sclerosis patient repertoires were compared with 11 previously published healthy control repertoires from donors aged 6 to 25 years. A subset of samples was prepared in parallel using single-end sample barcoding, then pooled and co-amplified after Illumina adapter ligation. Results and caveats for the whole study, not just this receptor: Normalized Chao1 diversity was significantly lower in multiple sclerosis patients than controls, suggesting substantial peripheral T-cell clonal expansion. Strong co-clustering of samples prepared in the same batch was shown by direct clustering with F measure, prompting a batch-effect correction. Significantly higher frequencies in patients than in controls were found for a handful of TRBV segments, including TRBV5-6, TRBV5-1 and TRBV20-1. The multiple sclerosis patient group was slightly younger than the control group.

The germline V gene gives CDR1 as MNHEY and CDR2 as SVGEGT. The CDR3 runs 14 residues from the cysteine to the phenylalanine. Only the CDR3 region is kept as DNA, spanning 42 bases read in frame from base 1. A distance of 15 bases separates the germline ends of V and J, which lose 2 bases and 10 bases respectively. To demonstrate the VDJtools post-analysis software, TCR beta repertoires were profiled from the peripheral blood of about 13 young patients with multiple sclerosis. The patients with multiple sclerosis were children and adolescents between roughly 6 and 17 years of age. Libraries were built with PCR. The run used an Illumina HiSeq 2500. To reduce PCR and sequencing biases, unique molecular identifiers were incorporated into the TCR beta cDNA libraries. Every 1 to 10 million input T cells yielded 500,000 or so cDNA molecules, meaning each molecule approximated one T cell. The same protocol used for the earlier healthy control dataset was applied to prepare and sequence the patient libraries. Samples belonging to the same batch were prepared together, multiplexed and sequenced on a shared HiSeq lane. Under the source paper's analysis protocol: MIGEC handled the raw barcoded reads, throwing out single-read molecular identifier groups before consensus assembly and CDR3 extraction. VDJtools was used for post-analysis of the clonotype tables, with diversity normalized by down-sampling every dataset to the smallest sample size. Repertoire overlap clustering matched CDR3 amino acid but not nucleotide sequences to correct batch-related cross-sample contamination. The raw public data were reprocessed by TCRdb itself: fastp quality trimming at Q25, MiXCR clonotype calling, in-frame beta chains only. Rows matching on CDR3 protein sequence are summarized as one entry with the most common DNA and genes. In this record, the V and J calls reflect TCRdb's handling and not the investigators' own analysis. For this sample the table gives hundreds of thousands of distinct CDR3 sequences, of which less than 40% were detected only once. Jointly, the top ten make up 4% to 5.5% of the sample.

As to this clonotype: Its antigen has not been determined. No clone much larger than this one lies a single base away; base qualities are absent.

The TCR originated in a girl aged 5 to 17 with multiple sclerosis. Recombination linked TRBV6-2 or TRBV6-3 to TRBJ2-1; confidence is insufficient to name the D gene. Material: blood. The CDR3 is CASSYGWGKNEQFF. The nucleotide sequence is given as TGTGCCAGCAGTTACGGCTGGGGTAAGAACGAGCAGTTCTTC.